What follows describes a single T cell receptor (beta chain). Its antigen is currently not known. Base qualities are not recorded, but no much larger clone differs from it by a single base. The immunoSEQ Assay was used to immunosequence TCRbeta CDR3 regions from genomic DNA. Genomic DNA was amplified by bias-controlled multiplex PCR before high-throughput sequencing. The source study handled its data this way. To quantify the absolute abundance of each unique TCRbeta CDR3 region, the sequences were collapsed and filtered. Clonality, defined as 1 minus Pielou's evenness, was calculated using only productive rearrangements. A previously published method was used to identify clones with significantly greater frequencies in on-treatment samples than in baseline samples. TCRdb provides this immuneACCESS table in a form limited to in-frame rearrangements. Some clones are lacking; in checked studies, under half of them reflect an unresolved V gene, and why the rest are absent is not known. The DNA was the basis for D and trimming; V, J and clone size are from that table. In all, the sample holds fewer than 45,000 clones, and 86% of those were seen once. The ten largest clones represent roughly 12% of the sample.

The data belong to a study of sequential checkpoint blockade in melanoma (dated by TCRdb to 2018 to 2020). Regarding the complete study: Patients were assigned by 1:1 randomization to either first-line nivolumab followed by ipilimumab (arm A) or ipilimumab followed by nivolumab (arm B). Maintenance nivolumab was given following each of the two trial sequences. Study-wide conclusions, independent of this receptor: Validation of the response-prediction model combining TCR metrics and mutation burden is needed in larger, independent patient cohorts.

The sample's treatment or condition label is to be understood as: randomized to nivolumab then ipilimumab (arm A) or the reverse (arm B). None of the patients in the trial had previously been given DNA-damaging chemotherapy. A FACS Aria II flow cytometer was used to sort live CD3+CD8+ cells that were negative for CD19 and CD56 from thawed PBMCs. The samples were obtained from melanoma patients enrolled in CheckMate 064, an open-label, randomized phase II trial testing sequential checkpoint blockade. Peripheral blood mononuclear cells were collected by leukapheresis, purified with Ficoll-Paque, and frozen in human serum with 10% DMSO. Immediately after sorting, the purity of the sorted blood CD3+CD8+ cells was confirmed to be >95%, and DNA was then extracted. The source of this sequence is a human donor with melanoma. This specimen consisted of CD8+ T cells sorted from blood (inferred from file names), obtained from a patient given nivolumab and ipilimumab in sequence.

The bases are TGTGCCAGCAGCATTGGGACAGGGGGTTATACTGAAGCTTTCTTT. Its product reads: CASSIGTGGYTEAFF. The chain links TRBV5-8 with TRBJ1-1, with 11 junctional bases fitting TRBD1. The CDR3 spans 15 residues, from the cysteine through the phenylalanine. Of the read, only the CDR3 DNA is kept; its 45 bases are in frame from base 1. V trim: 4 bases; J trim: 5 bases; unmatched bases: 7. CDR1 and CDR2, per the germline V gene, are SGHTS and YDEGEE.